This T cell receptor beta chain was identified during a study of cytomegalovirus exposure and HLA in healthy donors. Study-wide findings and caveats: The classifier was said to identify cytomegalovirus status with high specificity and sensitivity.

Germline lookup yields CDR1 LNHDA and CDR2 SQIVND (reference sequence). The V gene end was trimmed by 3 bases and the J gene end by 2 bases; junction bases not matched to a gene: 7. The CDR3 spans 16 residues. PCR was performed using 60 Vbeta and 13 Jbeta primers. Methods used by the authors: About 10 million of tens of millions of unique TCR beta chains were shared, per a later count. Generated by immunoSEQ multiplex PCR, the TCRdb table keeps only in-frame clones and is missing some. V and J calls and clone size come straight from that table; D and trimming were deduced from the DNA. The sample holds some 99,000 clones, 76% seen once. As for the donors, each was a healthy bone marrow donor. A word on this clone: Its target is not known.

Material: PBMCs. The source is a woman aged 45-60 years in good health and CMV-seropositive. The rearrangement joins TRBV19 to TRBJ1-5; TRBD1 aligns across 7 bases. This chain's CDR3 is CASSIGQGVGNQPQHF. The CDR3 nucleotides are TGTGCCAGTAGTATTGGTCAGGGGGTGGGCAATCAGCCCCAGCATTTT.